These 25 T cell receptor beta chains were sequenced from one sample in a study of shared clonotypes between healthy human individuals. Naive CD8 isolation took CD45RO-negative cells positively selected for CCR7 and excluded terminally differentiated effector memory CD45RA+ cells. TCRdb's copy holds only in-frame clones and misses some; the assay was immunoSEQ multiplex PCR. The data contain hundreds of thousands of clones, approximately 96% of them seen just once; the ten biggest clones take up about 0.11%. Input material: naive CD8+ T cells sorted from blood. These receptors came from a woman aged 30 to 39 in good health.

This clone was seen only a few times. The same CDR3 is also encoded by other DNA sequences in this sample. J is TRBJ1-2 and V is TRBV27; a possible D gene is TRBD1 (5 bases). The CDR3 has 13 residues. Germline CDR1 is MNHEY and CDR2 is SMNVEV (reference sequence). Trimming removed 2 bases at V and 2 bases at J, with 6 bases between. The CDR3 DNA reads TGTGCCAGCAGTTTAGCAGGGAACTATGGCTACACCTTC. Its translation: CASSLAGNYGYTF.

The chain carries TRBV7-9 and TRBJ2-3; a weak D match, TRBD2 (6 bases). Trimming removed 4 bases at V and 3 bases at J, with 14 bases between. Germline loops: CDR1 SEHNR, CDR2 FQNEAQ (reference sequence). The CDR3 sequence is 15 residues long. The CDR3 region is CASSSIAELTDTQYF. The CDR3 DNA follows: TGTGCCAGCAGCTCTATAGCGGAACTTACAGATACGCAGTATTTT.

The gene calls are TRBV5-1 and TRBJ1-1; D remains unclear. Trimming removed 1 base from V and 5 bases from J, with 9 bases in between. Germline CDR1 SGHRS, CDR2 YFSETQ. The CDR3 runs to 13 residues. The CDR3 spells CASSLMGSTEAFF. Written as DNA, the CDR3 is TGCGCCAGCAGCTTGATGGGTAGTACTGAAGCTTTCTTT. The whole variable domain, filled in from reference TRBV5-1 and TRBJ1-1, reads KAGVTQTPRYLIKTRGQQVTLSCSPISGHRSVSWYQQTPGQGLQFLFEYFSETQRNKGNFPGRFSGRQFSNSRSEMNVSTLELGDSALYLCASSLMGSTEAFFGQGTRLTVV.

The chain recombines TRBV13 with TRBJ1-2, with no clear D. Germline CDR1 and CDR2: PRHDT and FYEKMQ (reference sequence). The CDR3 covers 12 residues. V was pared by 0 bases and J by 5 bases, with 4 bases between. The CDR3: CASSLGYYGYTF. CDR3 in DNA: TGTGCCAGCAGCTTAGGCTATTATGGCTACACCTTC.

The chain combines TRBV6-6 with TRBJ1-5, with D maybe TRBD1 (5 bases). This CDR3 has 14 amino acids. Per the germline V gene, CDR1 is MNHNY and CDR2 is SVGAGI (reference sequence). Trimming cost V 2 bases and J 3 bases, with 8 bases left between them. CDR3 nucleotides: TGTGCCAGCAGTTACGAGGGGAACAATCAGCCCCAGCATTTT. This translates into CASSYEGNNQPQHF.

The chain has TRBV5-6 and TRBJ2-1; D is uncertain. The CDR3 covers 13 residues. Trimming cost V 1 base and J 3 bases, with 5 bases left between them. The germline V gene encodes CDR1 SGHDT and CDR2 YYEEEE. The CDR3 protein is CASSLLDYNEQFF. The DNA of the CDR3 is TGTGCCAGCAGCTTGTTAGACTACAATGAGCAGTTCTTC. The full variable domain, its missing parts supplied by reference TRBV5-6 and TRBJ2-1, is DAGVTQSPTHLIKTRGQQVTLRCSPKSGHDTVSWYQQALGQGPQFIFQYYEEEERQRGNFPDRFSGHQFPNYSSELNVNALLLGDSALYLCASSLLDYNEQFFGPGTRLTVL.

V gene TRBV27 combines with J gene TRBJ2-7; D remains unclear. With 2 bases removed from V and 6 bases from J, the gap between germline ends came to 11 bases. Germline values: CDR1 MNHEY, CDR2 SMNVEV (reference sequence). This CDR3 is 13 amino acids long. In DNA form, the CDR3 reads TGTGCCAGCAGTTTAGTAGGGTTTGGCGAGCAGTACTTC. Protein sequence: CASSLVGFGEQYF.

The chain couples TRBV4-1 to TRBJ2-5, with D uncertain. The CDR3 contains 11 residues. V lost 8 bases and J lost 5, with 9 bases in between. The V gene's germline CDR1 is MGHRA and CDR2 YSYEKL. CDR3 in amino acids: CASGTEETQYF. CDR3 bases: TGCGCCAGCGGTACTGAGGAGACCCAGTACTTC.

The chain recombines TRBV4-1 with TRBJ2-1; no reliable D call. The V and J ends lost 1 base and 3 bases respectively, with 10 bases between them. In germline, CDR1 is MGHRA, CDR2 YSYEKL. This CDR3 has 15 amino acids. In DNA, the CDR3 is TGCGCCAGCAGCCAAGTTTTGACCTACTACAATGAGCAGTTCTTC. Translation gives CASSQVLTYYNEQFF.

The CDR3 here is CAWTGTSGGARFF. In nucleotides, the CDR3 is TGTGCCTGGACCGGGACTAGCGGAGGCGCGAGGTTCTTC. This chain uses TRBV30 with TRBJ2-1; 11 bases agree with TRBD2. Germline V gives CDR1 GTSNPN, CDR2 SVGIG (reference sequence). The CDR3 extends over 13 amino acids. V trimming: 4 bases; J trimming: 15 bases; junction bases outside the gene matches: 11.

Of note for this clone: This CDR3 is also generated by other DNA sequences in the sample. The chain employs TRBV27 and TRBJ2-1, with 11 bases that match TRBD1. This CDR3 is built from 15 residues. With V trimmed by 5 bases and J by 3 bases, 3 bases remained unmatched. Germline loops: CDR1 MNHEY, CDR2 SMNVEV (reference sequence). DNA for the CDR3: TGTGCCAGCAGTCCCGGGACAGGGGGCTACAATGAGCAGTTCTTC. Protein sequence: CASSPGTGGYNEQFF.

CDR3 protein: CSVVLADLSYEQYF. The CDR3 nucleotides read TGCAGCGTCGTTTTAGCGGATCTATCCTACGAGCAGTACTTC. The rearrangement joins TRBV29-1 to TRBJ2-7; tentative D call: TRBD2 (6 bases). The CDR3 is 14 residues long. The V gene lost 6 bases and the J gene lost 1 base, with 16 bases spanning the gap. Germline assignment: CDR1 SQVTM and CDR2 ANQGSEA.

The CDR3 nucleotides are TGTGCCTGGAGTCCAACCCCCGGGACTAGCGGACCCTACGAGCAGTACTTC. Translated: CAWSPTPGTSGPYEQYF. The rearrangement uses TRBV30 and TRBJ2-7; 11 bases are a match to TRBD2. Per the germline V gene, CDR1 is GTSNPN and CDR2 is SVGIG (reference sequence). V trimming: 2 bases; J trimming: 2 bases; junction bases outside the gene matches: 11. The CDR3 has 17 residues.

The gene calls are TRBV6-4 and TRBJ2-1; 10 bases are shared with TRBD2. The junction had 4 bases not matched to a gene; V was cut back by 4 bases and J by 4 bases. This CDR3 is built from 15 residues. Per the germline V gene, CDR1 is MRHNA and CDR2 is SNTAGT. For the CDR3, the DNA is TGTGCCAGCAGTGTAGAAGCGGGAGGGTACAATGAGCAGTTCTTC. Protein sequence: CASSVEAGGYNEQFF.

As regards this clone: Distinct nucleotide sequences in the sample also encode this CDR3. This chain links TRBV9 with TRBJ2-2; unclear D gene. CDR3 length equals 14 residues. Germline assignment: CDR1 SGDLS and CDR2 YYNGEE. V lost 0 bases, J lost 3 bases, and 6 bases lay in between. The CDR3 region has the DNA TGTGCCAGCAGCGTAGGTATAGACACCGGGGAGCTGTTTTTT. It codes for CASSVGIDTGELFF.

The chain combines TRBV28 with TRBJ2-4; D gene ambiguous. Germline CDR1 reads MDHEN; CDR2 reads SYDVKM. This CDR3 has 13 amino acids. Trimming pared 2 bases from V and 2 bases from J, leaving 4 bases between. The CDR3 DNA reads TGTGCCAGCAGTTTAGGGCCCAAAAACATTCAGTACTTC. Protein sequence: CASSLGPKNIQYF.

The chain employs TRBV29-1 and TRBJ2-7, with D unclear. Germline CDR1 is SQVTM and CDR2 is ANQGSEA. V lost 1 base and J 6 bases, leaving 10 bases between the germline ends. This CDR3 contains 12 residues. The CDR3 coding sequence is TGCAGCGTTGAAGTTTTCTTGGGCGAGCAGTACTTC. It is translated as CSVEVFLGEQYF.

The J gene is TRBJ2-1, the V gene TRBV2; TRBD1 or TRBD2 may be the D gene (5 bases each). Germline V lookup: CDR1 SNHLY, CDR2 FYNNEI. The CDR3 has 13 amino acids. V dropped 9 bases and J dropped 6 bases, with 15 bases sitting between them. CDR3 bases: TGTGCCAGGAACCTCCCCGGGGCCAATGAGCAGTTCTTC. Amino acids: CARNLPGANEQFF.

The V gene is TRBV4-1, the J gene TRBJ2-7; 13 nucleotides line up with TRBD2. This CDR3 has 16 residues. With V trimmed by 4 bases and J by 2 bases, 5 bases remained unmatched. Germline CDR1 MGHRA, CDR2 YSYEKL. This CDR3 is CASSPGTSGTAYEQYF. CDR3 sequence (DNA): TGCGCCAGCAGCCCAGGGACTAGCGGGACAGCCTACGAGCAGTACTTC.

This chain uses TRBV7-2 with TRBJ2-1; 12 bases map to TRBD2. The CDR3 runs to 17 residues. CDR1 SGHTA and CDR2 FQGNSA come from the germline V gene. The ends lost 5 bases at V and 4 bases at J; junction bases unmatched: 9. The CDR3 region is CASSLRTSGVEYNEQFF. Written as DNA, the CDR3 is TGTGCCAGCAGCCTCAGGACTAGCGGGGTAGAATACAATGAGCAGTTCTTC.

In DNA form, the CDR3 reads TGTGCCAGCAGTTCTCGGGACAAGTCCTACTACGAGCAGTACTTC. Translation gives CASSSRDKSYYEQYF. The J gene is TRBJ2-7, the V gene TRBV28; weak D call: TRBD1 (6 bases). Germline values: CDR1 MDHEN, CDR2 SYDVKM. Trimming left V 4 bases short and J 3 bases short, with 16 bases between. This CDR3 contains 15 residues. The variable domain in full, with the rest retrieved from reference TRBV28 and TRBJ2-7, is DVKVTQSSRYLVKRTGEKVFLECVQDMDHENMFWYRQDPGLGLRLIYFSYDVKMKEKGDIPEGYSVSREKKERFSLILESASTNQTSMYLCASSSRDKSYYEQYFGPGTRLTVT.

In DNA, the CDR3 is TGCGCCAGCAGCACGACCGGGACTAGCGCCTACGAGCAGTACTTC. Translated: CASSTTGTSAYEQYF. This chain joins TRBV5-1 and TRBJ2-7, with 10 bases identical to TRBD2. With V trimmed by 4 bases and J by 2 bases, 6 bases remained unmatched. Germline CDR1 reads SGHRS; CDR2 reads YFSETQ. The CDR3 is made up of 15 amino acids.

This clone came up a few times. The chain links TRBV28 to TRBJ1-3, with D possibly matching TRBD1 (5 bases). Germline CDR1 MDHEN, CDR2 SYDVKM. CDR3 size: 15 residues. V was pared by 7 bases and J by 0 bases, with 13 bases between. CDR3 in amino acids: CASTPDSHSGNTIYF. DNA for the CDR3: TGTGCCAGCACCCCTGACAGCCACTCTGGAAACACCATATATTTT.

This clone came up once. The chain recombines TRBV7-9 with TRBJ2-7; TRBD2 aligns across 7 bases. Per germline, CDR1 SEHNR and CDR2 FQNEAQ (reference sequence). After removal of 5 bases from V and 0 bases from J, the junction contained 7 bases not matched to a gene. The CDR3 runs 15 residues. Here the CDR3 DNA reads TGTGCCAGCAGCCTCCGGTCGGGGGGCTCCTACGAGCAGTACTTC. Its protein is CASSLRSGGSYEQYF.

V is TRBV7-9 and J is TRBJ2-7; 9 nucleotides agree with TRBD2. From germline, CDR1 is SEHNR and CDR2 FQNEAQ (reference sequence). This CDR3 region has 16 residues. Trimming cost V 9 bases and J 2 bases; bases outside gene matches: 14. CDR3 amino acids: CASRELSGRSTYEQYF. The DNA of the CDR3 is TGTGCCAGTAGGGAACTTAGCGGGAGATCAACCTACGAGCAGTACTTC.